The present T cell receptor (beta chain) was sequenced within a study of graft-versus-host responses after intestinal transplantation. Looking at the study overall: All recipients were transplanted with multivisceral, liver-intestinal, or isolated intestinal grafts. Each recipient received anti-thymocyte globulin induction, then tacrolimus and steroids for three to four years.

Details on this clone: Antigen unknown.

Germline CDR1 and CDR2: SGHNT and YYREEE (reference sequence). V gave up 6 bases and J gave up 1 base; unmatched junction bases: 2. This CDR3 comprises 13 residues. TCRdb's copy holds only in-frame clones and misses some; the assay was immunoSEQ multiplex PCR. Here the sample spans approximately 120,000 clones, approximately 94% being singletons. Study-wide results and limits: Declines in HvG clones occurring early post-transplant were associated with peak circulating GvH clone levels.

The sequence was obtained from a human donor who received an intestinal transplant. The source material was unstimulated CD4+ T cells sorted from spleen or lymph node cells, sampled before intestinal transplant. V gene TRBV5-4 combines with J gene TRBJ1-1; 8 bases fit TRBD1. As DNA, the CDR3 is TGTGCCAGCACCACAGGGGGGAACACTGAAGCTTTCTTT. It encodes CASTTGGNTEAFF. The variable domain in full, completed from reference TRBV5-4 and TRBJ1-1, reads ETGVTQSPTHLIKTRGQQVTLRCSSQSGHNTVSWYQQALGQGPQFIFQYYREEENGRGNFPPRFSGLQFPNYSSELNVNALELDDSALYLCASTTGGNTEAFFGQGTRLTVV.